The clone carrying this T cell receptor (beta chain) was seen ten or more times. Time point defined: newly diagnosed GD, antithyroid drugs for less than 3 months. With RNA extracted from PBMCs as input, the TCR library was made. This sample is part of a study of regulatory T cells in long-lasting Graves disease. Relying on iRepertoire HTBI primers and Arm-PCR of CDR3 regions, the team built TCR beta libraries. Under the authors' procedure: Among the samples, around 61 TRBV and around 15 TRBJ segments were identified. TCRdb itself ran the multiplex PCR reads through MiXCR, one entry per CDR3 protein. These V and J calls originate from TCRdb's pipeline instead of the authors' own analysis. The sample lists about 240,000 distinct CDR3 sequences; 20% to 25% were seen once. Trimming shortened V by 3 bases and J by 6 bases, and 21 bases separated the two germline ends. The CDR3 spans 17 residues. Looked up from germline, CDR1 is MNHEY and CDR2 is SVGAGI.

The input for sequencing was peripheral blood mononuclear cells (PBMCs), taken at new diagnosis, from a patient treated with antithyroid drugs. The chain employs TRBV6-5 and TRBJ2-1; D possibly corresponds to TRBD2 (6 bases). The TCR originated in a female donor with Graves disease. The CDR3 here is CASSYSIGTWGLNEQFF. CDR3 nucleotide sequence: TGTGCCAGCAGTTATTCGATCGGGACTTGGGGCCTCAATGAGCAGTTCTTC.